This T cell receptor (beta chain) emerged from a study of T cells in Graves' hyperthyroidism and ophthalmopathy. General observations from the study: Before onset, by a median of about six months, the model predicted ophthalmopathy. Ophthalmopathy was distinguished from stable hyperthyroidism by 13 V-J signatures.

Active moderate-to-severe ophthalmopathy, Clinical Activity Score at least 3, NOSPECS at least 4, under 3 months' duration. What was amplified from RNA transcripts were TCR beta CDR3 regions. Using the HTBI primer set, a first-round RT-PCR was run on the TCR CDR3. One entry per CDR3 protein, called by TCRdb with MiXCR from the multiplex PCR reads. The data contain around 34,000 distinct CDR3 sequences, around 53% of them singletons. Details on this clonotype: What it recognizes is unknown.

Sequencing input: blood. The origin of this receptor is a woman between 40 and 50 years old with Graves' ophthalmopathy.

The CDR3 loop is CASSGGLANSTDTQYF. The CDR3 nucleotides read TGTGCCAGCAGCGGCGGACTAGCGAATAGCACAGATACGCAGTATTTT. The V and J genes are TRBV9 and TRBJ2-3; 9 bases align to TRBD2. The ends lost 3 bases at V and 0 bases at J; junction bases unmatched: 5. Germline V CDR1 and CDR2: SGDLS, YYNGEE. This CDR3 is 16 amino acids long.